This T cell receptor beta chain was profiled in a study of human T cells and chemical hapten exposure (dated by TCRdb to 2020 to 2022). With regard to the full study: For sensitization, 2% DPC in acetone was applied to a 2 cm by 2 cm area of upper inner arm skin. Throughout the study period of about 22 weeks, patients also received therapeutic DPC doses to the scalp every week. Patch tests used Finn chambers with 0.01% DPC on the upper back, scored after 6 days by International Contact Dermatitis Research Group standards. Alopecia areata with under or over 50% scalp involvement, alopecia totalis and alopecia universalis were represented in the patient cohort, which was mostly female. Libraries were combined into a pool for sequencing, and differences in TCR yield between samples came mainly from small differences in library volumes within the pool. The study tracked peripheral blood TCR repertoire changes in vivo during primary and secondary sensitization to the hapten diphenylcyclopropenone (DPC) in alopecia patients. Blood samples were taken from patients before sensitization (week 0) and at 2, 6 and about 24 weeks after DPC sensitization. Around 30 alopecia patients provided blood for TCR sequencing at one to four time points (pre-sensitization, 2, 6 and 24 weeks).

CDR1 DFQATT and CDR2 SNEGSKA were looked up in the germline V gene (reference sequence). V is reduced by 5 bases and J by 0 bases, leaving a spacing of 20 bases between them. The CDR3 runs 17 amino acids, cysteine and phenylalanine included. The retained sequence is limited to the CDR3, 51 bases, with the frame set at the first base. Libraries were constructed by RACE. Sequencing was performed on a NextSeq 500. Library preparation attached unique molecular identifiers to individual cDNA molecules for quantitative, reproducible TCR counting. For every blood RNA sample, sequencing covered both the TCR alpha and TCR beta chains. The authors processed their data as follows. Samples had a median of around 92,000 TCRs, with a range from 23,224 to 690,600. V, J and CDR3 annotation of the TCR reads was performed with the Decombinator software suite. For PS versus PT1 abundance plots, all samples were subsampled to the same number of TCRs (28,000). TCRs were defined as expanded if absent before sensitization and observed at least eight times at the 2-week time point. In TCRdb, the public reads were trimmed at Q25 with fastp and aligned with MiXCR, with productive beta chains retained. Rows matching on CDR3 protein sequence are summarized as one entry with the most common DNA and genes. The V and J calls, along with clone size, are taken from TCRdb and not from the paper's own processing. Counted in this sample were about 98,000 distinct CDR3 sequences; 10% to 11% of them appeared once. More than 2.5% of the sample comes from the top ten.

This clonotype was recorded many times. Its antigen remains unidentified. No base qualities exist here, and no much larger clone lies one base off it. Sample time point, as interpreted from the label and publication: pre-sensitization, week 0. The treatment or condition tag for this specimen amounts to: therapeutic diphenylcyclopropenone sensitization with weekly scalp DPC. At every patch-test visit, the blood draw took place before the patch test was put on. Patients were eligible if aged 18 to 70, diagnosed with alopecia and judged suitable for DPC therapy, and pregnant patients were excluded. Total RNA was isolated from unfractionated whole blood collected in Tempus Blood RNA tubes. What the study reported, not specific to this receptor: DPC sensitization did not change the number of TCRs with a frequency above 1 in 1000, and there was no evidence of changes in global repertoire structure. Repeated subsampling changed both the strength of the expansion versus patch-test correlation and the threshold at which the correlation became significant. Alopecia, a presumed autoimmune disease, was present in all patients, so the immune response of the patients might differ from that of healthy individuals. Patch test score was positively correlated with the number of PT1 expanded TCRs, with significance at thresholds 8, 16 and 32 but not at 4. Significantly more large CDR3 similarity clusters were formed by expanded TCRs than by pre-sensitization or healthy control sets, consistent with antigen-driven responses.

The TCR sequence derives from a woman aged 60-70 years with alopecia areata. Some clones in this sample may be carry-over from other donors' samples. The sample was whole blood, taken in connection with sensitization to the hapten diphenylcyclopropenone (DPC). The chain links TRBV20-1 with TRBJ1-3, with no D gene named confidently. Here is the DNA: TGCAGTGCTCCCCAGCCCCTAGGACGGTACTCTGGAAACACCATATATTTT. Its coded protein is CSAPQPLGRYSGNTIYF.